These 17 T cell receptor beta chains were all obtained from the same sample, sequenced in a study of cytomegalovirus exposure and HLA in healthy donors. PCR employed 60 Vbeta and 13 Jbeta primers. Some clones are missing from TCRdb's copy, which holds only in-frame ones; the method was immunoSEQ multiplex PCR. This table has approximately 160,000 clones, approximately 80% appearing once. The sample was PBMCs. The receptor source for this set is a man in his late teens or twenties in good health and CMV-seropositive.

The V gene is TRBV10-3, the J gene TRBJ2-3; the match to TRBD2 covers 7 bases. The CDR3 loop spans 15 amino acids. In germline, CDR1 is ENHRY, CDR2 SYGVKD. The J segment lost 2 bases and the V segment lost 3 bases, leaving 5 bases of the junction unmatched. The DNA of the CDR3 is TGTGCCATCAGTGACGGCGGGGGTCACACAGATACGCAGTATTTT. Its protein is CAISDGGGHTDTQYF.

The genes are TRBV5-6 and TRBJ2-7; 8 bases agree with TRBD2. Unmatched junction bases numbered 2, after V lost 7 bases and J lost 2 bases. CDR1 and CDR2 (germline): SGHDT, YYEEEE. This CDR3 has 12 amino acids. This CDR3 reads CASGTSPYEQYF. Here the CDR3 DNA reads TGTGCCAGCGGGACTAGTCCCTACGAGCAGTACTTC.

The chain recombines TRBV6-1 with TRBJ2-1; D possibly corresponds to TRBD2 (5 bases). The ends were cut back, 4 bases at V and 0 bases at J, with 16 bases in the middle. Germline V gene sequence: CDR1 MNHNS, CDR2 SASEGT. This CDR3 spans 17 amino acids. CDR3 region: CASSADAGGGSYNEQFF. CDR3 sequence (DNA): TGTGCCAGCAGTGCTGATGCAGGAGGAGGCTCCTACAATGAGCAGTTCTTC.

The rearrangement uses TRBV5-1 and TRBJ2-6; D gene ambiguous. The V and J ends lost 4 bases and 0 bases respectively, with 8 bases between them. CDR1 SGHRS and CDR2 YFSETQ come from the germline V gene. The CDR3 length is 15 residues. Here the CDR3 reads CASSSMSSGANVLTF. The CDR3 DNA sequence: TGCGCCAGCAGCAGCATGAGCTCTGGGGCCAACGTCCTGACTTTC.

The chain couples TRBV5-1 to TRBJ2-2, with a possible D match to TRBD2 (6 bases). Trimming shortened V by 0 bases and J by 4 bases, and 16 bases separated the two germline ends. Germline-derived CDR1 and CDR2 are SGHRS and YFSETQ. The CDR3 totals 17 residues. The CDR3 nucleotides read TGCGCCAGCAGCTTGGCGGTGAGACTAGAATCCACCGGGGAGCTGTTTTTT. Translated, it gives CASSLAVRLESTGELFF.

The chain joins TRBV9 to TRBJ1-2; D is unclear. In germline, CDR1 is SGDLS, CDR2 YYNGEE. The CDR3 is 14 amino acids. Trimming removed 0 bases from V and 3 bases from J, with 9 bases in between. CDR3 nucleotide sequence: TGTGCCAGCAGCGTAGGAGCCACCGACTATGGCTACACCTTC. This translates into CASSVGATDYGYTF.

The CDR3 region has the DNA TGTGCCAGCTCACCACGGGAGACTACCAGGGAGACCCAGTACTTC. This translates into CASSPRETTRETQYF. The rearrangement uses TRBV18 and TRBJ2-5; tentatively, D is TRBD2 (5 bases). Deletions cut 1 base from V and 5 bases from J, with 14 bases between. This CDR3 spans 15 amino acids. Germline assignment: CDR1 KGHSH and CDR2 LQKENI.

This clone was recorded only once. V usage is TRBV5-8 and J usage is TRBJ2-3; weak D call: TRBD2 (6 bases). The CDR3 runs to 16 residues. Trimming stripped 0 bases from V and 3 bases from J, with 14 bases between. Germline values: CDR1 SGHTS, CDR2 YDEGEE. The CDR3 DNA sequence: TGTGCCAGCAGCTTGGGTAGTTTGCGGGGAACAGATACGCAGTATTTT. This sequence encodes CASSLGSLRGTDTQYF.

The chain uses TRBV5-4 and TRBJ1-3; D might be TRBD1 (6 bases). The CDR3 runs 14 residues. Looked up from germline, CDR1 is SGHNT and CDR2 is YYREEE (reference sequence). Trimming removed 2 bases at V and 0 bases at J, with 6 bases between. CDR3 loop: CASSLQGSGNTIYF. The CDR3 DNA sequence: TGTGCCAGCAGCTTACAGGGCTCTGGAAACACCATATATTTT.

V usage is TRBV5-6 and J usage is TRBJ2-3; TRBD1 is a possible D gene (6 bases). The CDR3 is 15 amino acids. V was trimmed by 0 bases and J by 3 bases, leaving 11 bases between them. CDR1 and CDR2 (germline): SGHDT, YYEEEE. The CDR3 bases are TGTGCCAGCAGCTTGGGACAGGTGGGAACAGATACGCAGTATTTT. Its protein product is CASSLGQVGTDTQYF.

The rearrangement links TRBV30 to TRBJ1-2, with 7 bases identical to TRBD1. This CDR3 region has 13 residues. J was trimmed by 4 bases and V by 2 bases; bases with no gene match: 4. The V gene's germline CDR1 is GTSNPN and CDR2 SVGIG (reference sequence). The CDR3 spells CAWSRDRPYGYTF. In nucleotides, the CDR3 is TGTGCCTGGAGTAGGGACAGACCCTATGGCTACACCTTC.

Comment on this clone: Here the CDR3 omits its conserved ending phenylalanine or tryptophan, so a read error is the likely source. The V gene is TRBV6-1, the J gene TRBJ1-6; 8 positions agree with TRBD1. V lost 5 bases to trimming and J lost 6 bases; unmatched junction nucleotides: 3. Germline CDR1 is MNHNS and CDR2 is SASEGT. The CDR3 spans 14 residues. In nucleotides, the CDR3 is TGTGCCAGCAGTAATGACAGGGGTAATTCACCCCTCCACCTT. It codes for CASSNDRGNSPLHL.

The rearrangement joins TRBV7-3 to TRBJ2-5; D unclear. The CDR3 loop spans 13 amino acids. The V end lost 1 base, the J end lost 4 bases, and 7 bases lay between the germline ends. Germline CDR1 reads SGHTA; CDR2 reads FQGTGA. CDR3 DNA: TGTGCCAGCAGCTTAAATGGGCTAGAGACCCAGTACTTC. Translated: CASSLNGLETQYF.

V gene TRBV27 combines with J gene TRBJ2-1; 8 positions agree with TRBD1. The CDR3 length is 14 residues. The trim removed 8 bases at V and 5 bases at J, leaving 8 bases unmatched. In germline, CDR1 is MNHEY, CDR2 SMNVEV (reference sequence). CDR3 nucleotide sequence: TGTGCCAGCGGGGTGACAGGGGTTGACAATGAGCAGTTCTTC. Translation gives CASGVTGVDNEQFF.

The J gene is TRBJ2-2, the V gene TRBV7-9, with D possibly TRBD2 on 5 matching bases. V gave up 6 bases and J gave up 0 bases, with 17 bases separating them. This CDR3 is 17 amino acids long. Germline CDR1 SEHNR, CDR2 FQNEAQ (reference sequence). In DNA form, the CDR3 reads TGTGCCAGCAGTTCAGCCCCGGGGAAAACGAACACCGGGGAGCTGTTTTTT. Protein sequence: CASSSAPGKTNTGELFF. The variable domain in full, completed from reference TRBV7-9 and TRBJ2-2, reads DTGVSQNPRHKITKRGQNVTFRCDPISEHNRLYWYRQTLGQGPEFLTYFQNEAQLEKSRLLSDRFSAERPKGSFSTLEIQRTEQGDSAMYLCASSSAPGKTNTGELFFGEGSRLTVL.

This chain links TRBV28 with TRBJ2-5; D gene ambiguous. Germline V gene lookup returns CDR1 MDHEN and CDR2 SYDVKM. V shed 6 bases and J shed 5 bases, with 16 bases lying between them. CDR3 length: 14 residues. The CDR3 here is CASRELGERETQYF. The DNA for the CDR3 is TGTGCCAGCAGAGAGCTAGGCGAAAGGGAGACCCAGTACTTC.

This clone appeared a few times. V gene TRBV6-6 combines with J gene TRBJ1-2, with TRBD1 identical over 7 bases. Germline loops: CDR1 MNHNY, CDR2 SVGAGI (reference sequence). This CDR3 spans 14 amino acids. J lost 3 bases, V lost 8 bases, and 9 bases had no gene match. The DNA of the CDR3 is TGTGCCAGCGTAAGAGGGCAGGGGGACTATGGCTACACCTTC. Translating gives CASVRGQGDYGYTF.